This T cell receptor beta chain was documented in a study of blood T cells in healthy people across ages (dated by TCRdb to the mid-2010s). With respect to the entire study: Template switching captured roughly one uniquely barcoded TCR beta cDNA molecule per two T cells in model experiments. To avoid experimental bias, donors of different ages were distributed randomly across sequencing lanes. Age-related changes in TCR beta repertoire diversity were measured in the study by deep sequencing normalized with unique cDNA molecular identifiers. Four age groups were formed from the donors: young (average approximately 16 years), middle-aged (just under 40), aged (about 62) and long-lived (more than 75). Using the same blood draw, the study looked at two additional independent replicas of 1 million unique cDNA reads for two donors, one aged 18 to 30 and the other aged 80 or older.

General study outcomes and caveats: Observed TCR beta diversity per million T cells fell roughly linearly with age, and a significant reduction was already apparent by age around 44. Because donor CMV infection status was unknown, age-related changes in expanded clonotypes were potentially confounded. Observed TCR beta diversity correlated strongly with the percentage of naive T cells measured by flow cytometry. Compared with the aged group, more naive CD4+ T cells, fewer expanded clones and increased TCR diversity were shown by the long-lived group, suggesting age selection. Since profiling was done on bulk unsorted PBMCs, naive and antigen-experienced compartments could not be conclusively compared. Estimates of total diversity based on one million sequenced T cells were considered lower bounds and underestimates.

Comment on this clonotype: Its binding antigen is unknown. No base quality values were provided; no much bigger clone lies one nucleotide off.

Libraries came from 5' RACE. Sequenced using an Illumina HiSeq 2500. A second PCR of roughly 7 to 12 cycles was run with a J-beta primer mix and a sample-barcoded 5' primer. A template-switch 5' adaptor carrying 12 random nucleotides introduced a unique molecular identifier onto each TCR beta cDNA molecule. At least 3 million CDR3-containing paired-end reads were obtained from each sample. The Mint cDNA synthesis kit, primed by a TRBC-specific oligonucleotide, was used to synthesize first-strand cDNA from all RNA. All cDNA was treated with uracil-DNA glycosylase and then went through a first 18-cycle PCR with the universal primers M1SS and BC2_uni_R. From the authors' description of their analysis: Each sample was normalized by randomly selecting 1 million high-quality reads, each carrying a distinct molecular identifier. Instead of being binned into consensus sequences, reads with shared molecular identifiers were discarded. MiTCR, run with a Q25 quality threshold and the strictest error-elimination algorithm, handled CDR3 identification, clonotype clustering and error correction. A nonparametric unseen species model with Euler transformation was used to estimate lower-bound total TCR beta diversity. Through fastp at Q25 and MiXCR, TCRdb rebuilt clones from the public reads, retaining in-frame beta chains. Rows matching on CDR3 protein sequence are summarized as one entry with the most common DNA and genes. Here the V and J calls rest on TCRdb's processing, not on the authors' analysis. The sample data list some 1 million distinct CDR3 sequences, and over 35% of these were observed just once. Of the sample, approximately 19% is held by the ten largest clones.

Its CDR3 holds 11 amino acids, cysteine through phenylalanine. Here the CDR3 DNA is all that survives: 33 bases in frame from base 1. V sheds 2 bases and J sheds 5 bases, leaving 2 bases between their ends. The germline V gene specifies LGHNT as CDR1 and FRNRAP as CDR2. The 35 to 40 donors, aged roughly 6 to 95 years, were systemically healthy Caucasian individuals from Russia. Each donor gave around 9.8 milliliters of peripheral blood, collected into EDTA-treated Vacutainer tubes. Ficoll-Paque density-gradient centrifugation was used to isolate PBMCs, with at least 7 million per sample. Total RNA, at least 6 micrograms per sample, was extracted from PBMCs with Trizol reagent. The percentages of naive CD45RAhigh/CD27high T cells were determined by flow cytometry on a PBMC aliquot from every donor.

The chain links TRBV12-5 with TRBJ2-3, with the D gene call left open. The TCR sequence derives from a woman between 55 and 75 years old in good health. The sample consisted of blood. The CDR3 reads CASGLLDTQYF. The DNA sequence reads TGTGCTAGTGGTTTGTTAGATACGCAGTATTTT.